This is a list of T cell receptor beta chains from one sample in a study of blood T cell repertoires in COVID-19. Profiled with immunoSEQ multiplex PCR; TCRdb holds only in-frame clones, not every one. The table has 150,000 to 200,000 clones, 88% seen once. Sequencing input: peripheral blood. These receptor sequences come from a man aged 70 or older with active or convalescent COVID-19. Each CDR3 is given with its conserved first and last residue. The D gene is left open where the match is weak. Not all rows give a size; the values are once, few, many and, for expanded clones, a class.

j_call d_call v_call clone_size cdr3_nt cdr3_aa
TRBJ1-2 TRBD1 TRBV15 few TGTGCCACCGCGGGGACAGGGGGGAACTATGGCTACACCTTC CATAGTGGNYGYTF
TRBJ1-3 TRBD1 TRBV2 - TGTGCCAGCGTCCTCCAACAGGGGCACTCTGGAAACACCATATATTTT CASVLQQGHSGNTIYF
TRBJ1-1 - TRBV18 - TGTGCCAGCTCACCACTAAAGAACATGAACACTGAAGCTTTCTTT CASSPLKNMNTEAFF
TRBJ1-1 - TRBV30 - TGTGCCTGGAAGCCCGGAGGGAACACTGAAGCTTTCTTT CAWKPGGNTEAFF
TRBJ2-7 - TRBV18 - TGTGCCAGCTCACCACGGCTAGGAACCCACGAGCAGTACTTC CASSPRLGTHEQYF
TRBJ2-3 TRBD2 TRBV5-4 - TGTGCCAGCAGCCCGACTAGCTCAGATACGCAGTATTTT CASSPTSSDTQYF
TRBJ2-6 - TRBV5-1 - TGCGCCAGCAGCCACTACGCGGGGGCCCCTGGGGCCAACGTCCTGACTTTC CASSHYAGAPGANVLTF
TRBJ1-4 - TRBV29-1 - TGCAGCGTTGGGGGAGGGGCGGGTGAAAAACTGTTTTTT CSVGGGAGEKLFF
TRBJ2-1 - TRBV19 - TGTGCCAGTAGTCTGAGGCGCGAGACCTACAATGAGCAGTTCTTC CASSLRRETYNEQFF
TRBJ1-4 - TRBV30 - TGTGCCTGGACAACCAAAGGGGTGGATAATGAAAAACTGTTTTTT CAWTTKGVDNEKLFF
TRBJ1-6 - TRBV27 - TGTGCCAGCAAATTCGTTTCAGGTTCACCCCTCCACTTT CASKFVSGSPLHF
TRBJ2-2 TRBD1 TRBV11-3 - TGTGCCAGCAGCTTGGGGACAGCGAACACCGGGGAGCTGTTTTTT CASSLGTANTGELFF
TRBJ2-7 TRBD2 TRBV10-2 - TGCGCCAGCAGGCTAGCGGGAGGTTCCAACGAGCAGTACTTC CASRLAGGSNEQYF
TRBJ2-7 - TRBV5-1 - TGCGCCAGCAGCTTTGCGGCTACCTACGAGCAGTACTTC CASSFAATYEQYF
TRBJ2-7 TRBD1 TRBV2 - TGTGCCAGCGTCGTTGGGACAGGACCCTACGAGCAGTACTTC CASVVGTGPYEQYF
TRBJ1-5 - TRBV11-2 - TGTGCCAGCAGCCACTTACGGGGGAGGGATCAGCCCCAGCATTTT CASSHLRGRDQPQHF
TRBJ1-1 - TRBV19 - TGTGCCAGTAGTATAGGGACACGAGTAAACGCTGAAGCTTTCTTT CASSIGTRVNAEAFF
TRBJ2-1 TRBD2 TRBV7-2 once TGTGCCAGCAGCTTAAGCGGGGGGGCCCGGAATGAGCAGTTCTTC CASSLSGGARNEQFF
TRBJ2-4 TRBD1 TRBV28 - TGTGCCAGCAGTTTATTGGGACAGGGGAATAAAAACATTCAGTACTTC CASSLLGQGNKNIQYF
TRBJ1-2 TRBD1 TRBV5-1 - TGCGCCAGCAGCTTGGGACAGGGGGTGTCTGTCGATGGCTACACCTTC CASSLGQGVSVDGYTF
TRBJ1-2 TRBD1 TRBV15 - TGTGCCACCAGCAGAGTAGGGGGCCCAATCTATGGCTACACCTTC CATSRVGGPIYGYTF
TRBJ2-6 TRBD1 TRBV3-1/TRBV3-2 - TGTGCCAGCAGCCAAGCCCCCCCGACAGGGGGCGCGATGCTTTCTGGGGCCAACGTCCTGACTTTC CASSQAPPTGGAMLSGANVLTF
TRBJ2-7 TRBD1 TRBV5-1 few TGCGCCAGCAGCGAGACAGGGCTTAATACTTACGAGCAGTACTTC CASSETGLNTYEQYF
TRBJ1-1 - TRBV10-1 - TGCGCCAGCAGGGGAGGTTGGGGGACCGCTTTCTTT CASRGGWGTAFF
TRBJ1-1 - TRBV18 - TGTGCCAGCTCACCAGCGCCCGTGAACACTGAAGCTTTCTTT CASSPAPVNTEAFF
TRBJ2-5 TRBD2 TRBV9 - TGTGCCAGCAGCGTAGGACTAGCGGGAGTCGAAGAGACCCAGTACTTC CASSVGLAGVEETQYF
TRBJ2-7 TRBD2 TRBV6-2/TRBV6-3 - TGTGCCAGCAGTTACCGGGGGGTCACCTACGAGCAGTACTTC CASSYRGVTYEQYF
TRBJ1-6 TRBD1 TRBV2 - TGTGCCAGCGGACAGGGGTTGAGCTCCTATAATTCACCCCTCCACTTT CASGQGLSSYNSPLHF
TRBJ2-7 TRBD1 TRBV7-2 - TGTGCCAGCAGCGGAGTCGGGACAGGGCTTTCCTACGAGCAGTACTTC CASSGVGTGLSYEQYF
TRBJ2-7 - TRBV9 once TGTGCCAGCAGCCGGGCCACAGGTGCCCTCCTCCACGAGCAGTACTTC CASSRATGALLHEQYF
TRBJ2-3 TRBD2 TRBV30 - TGTGCCTGGAGTCGTACGGGGGGGCCCTTAGATACGCAGTATTTT CAWSRTGGPLDTQYF
TRBJ1-2 TRBD1 TRBV6-5 - TGTGCCAGCGGAAGACAGGGTGATAACTATGGCTACACCTTC CASGRQGDNYGYTF
TRBJ1-2 - TRBV19 - TGTGCCAGTAGTTCCCGACAGGTCCAAAACTATGGCTACACCTTC CASSSRQVQNYGYTF
TRBJ1-2 TRBD1 TRBV3-1/TRBV3-2 - TGTGCCAGCAGCCAGACAGGGGGCTCTGGCTACACCTTC CASSQTGGSGYTF
TRBJ1-1 - TRBV7-2 - TGTGCCAGCAAATGGGGGCGAAACACTGAAGCTTTCTTT CASKWGRNTEAFF
TRBJ2-1 - TRBV9 - TGTGCCAGCAGCGTAAGGATGGAGAATGAGCAGTTCTTC CASSVRMENEQFF
TRBJ1-6 - TRBV6-5 - TGTGCCAGCAGTTATGCCGGGGGAAATTCACCCCTCCACTTT CASSYAGGNSPLHF
TRBJ2-1 TRBD1 TRBV5-1 - TGCGCCAGCAGCTTGGGACCGGGGACAGACTACAATGAGCAGTTCTTC CASSLGPGTDYNEQFF
TRBJ2-7 - TRBV15 - TGTGCCACCAGCAGAGATGGACAAAGCTCCTACGAGCAGTACTTC CATSRDGQSSYEQYF
TRBJ2-3 TRBD1 TRBV19 once TGTGCCAGTAGTTTGGGACAGGGCACAGATACGCAGTATTTT CASSLGQGTDTQYF
TRBJ1-2 - TRBV7-2 - TGTGCCAGCAGCTTAGTTCAGGGGAGACGGACAGTTGGCTACACCTTC CASSLVQGRRTVGYTF
TRBJ1-2 - TRBV7-9 - TGTGCCAGCAGCCCCCCGGGGACACAGAACTATGGCTACACCTTC CASSPPGTQNYGYTF
TRBJ2-7 TRBD1 TRBV6-2/TRBV6-3 - TGTGCCAGCAGCCCCGACAGGGTATCCTACGAGCAGTACTTC CASSPDRVSYEQYF
TRBJ1-5 TRBD1 TRBV10-3 - TGTGCCACGGGACAGGGGGTTACTTATAGCAATCAGCCCCAGCATTTT CATGQGVTYSNQPQHF
TRBJ1-1 TRBD1 TRBV6-2/TRBV6-3 - TGTGCCAGCAGTTACCAAACAGGACAGGGGAACACTGAAGCTTTCTTT CASSYQTGQGNTEAFF
TRBJ1-2 - TRBV27 - TGTGCCAGCAGTTGGCGGGAAGGGCATGGCTACACCTTC CASSWREGHGYTF
TRBJ1-2 TRBD1 TRBV6-5 - TGTGCCAGCAGTTACCCCGGACAGGCAGGCTACACCTTC CASSYPGQAGYTF
TRBJ2-7 - TRBV14 - TGTGCCAGCAGCCAAGAGGGGCCATTCTCCCCCTACGAGCAGTACTTC CASSQEGPFSPYEQYF
TRBJ1-5 - TRBV2 - TGTGCCAGCAACGAGGGAGGGGGAGGGGCGCCCCAGCATTTT CASNEGGGGAPQHF
TRBJ2-3 - TRBV19 - TGTGCCAGTAGTTATGGCGGGGCCCCAGATACGCAGTATTTT CASSYGGAPDTQYF
TRBJ1-2 - TRBV6-5 - TGTGCCAGCAGCTTAGCGGGGTGGGGCTACACCTTC CASSLAGWGYTF
TRBJ2-3 - TRBV12-5 - TGTGCTAGTGGTAATTCCCCGGATACGCAGTATTTT CASGNSPDTQYF
TRBJ2-6 - TRBV2 - TGTGCCAGCAGTGGAGCTAGCTCTGGGGCCAACGTCCTGACTTTC CASSGASSGANVLTF